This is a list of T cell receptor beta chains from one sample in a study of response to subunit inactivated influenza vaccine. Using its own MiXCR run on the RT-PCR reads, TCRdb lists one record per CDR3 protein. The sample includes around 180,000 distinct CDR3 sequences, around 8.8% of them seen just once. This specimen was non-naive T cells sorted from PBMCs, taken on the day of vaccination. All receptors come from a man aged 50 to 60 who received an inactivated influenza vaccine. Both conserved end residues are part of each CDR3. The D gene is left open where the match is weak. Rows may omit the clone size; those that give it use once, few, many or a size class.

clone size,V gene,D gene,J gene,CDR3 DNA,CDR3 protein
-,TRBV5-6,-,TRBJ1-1,TGTGCCAGCAGCTTGCCGACGGGGGCCACTGAAGCTTTCTTT,CASSLPTGATEAFF
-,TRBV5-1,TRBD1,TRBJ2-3,TGCGCCAGCAGCTCCCGGCCTGGGACAGGGGTGACAGATACGCAGTATTTT,CASSSRPGTGVTDTQYF
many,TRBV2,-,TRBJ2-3,TGTGCCAGCAGGGTCAGCACAGATACGCAGTATTTT,CASRVSTDTQYF
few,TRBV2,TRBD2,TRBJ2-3,TGTGCCAGCAGAAGACTAGCGGGGCCGACTAGCACAGATACGCAGTATTTT,CASRRLAGPTSTDTQYF
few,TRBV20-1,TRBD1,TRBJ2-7,TGCAGTGCGTTACCGGGACAGGGGATCTACGAGCAGTACTTC,CSALPGQGIYEQYF
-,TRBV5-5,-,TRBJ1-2,TGTGCCAGCAGCTTGGCGGCTTCTAACTATGGCTACACCTTC,CASSLAASNYGYTF
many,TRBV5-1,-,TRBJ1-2,TGCGCCAGCATCTCAACTCCGGGGGAGAACTATGGCTACACCTTC,CASISTPGENYGYTF
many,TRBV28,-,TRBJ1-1,TGTGCCAGCAGTTTTTATGGGGGGCCCACTGAAGCTTTCTTT,CASSFYGGPTEAFF
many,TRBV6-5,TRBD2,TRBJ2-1,TGTGCCAGCAGTTACGGACTAGCGGGGTTCAATGAGCAGTTCTTC,CASSYGLAGFNEQFF
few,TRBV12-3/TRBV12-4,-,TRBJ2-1,TGTGCCAGCAGCCTAGGTCCCCAAGCCAATGAGCAGTTCTTC,CASSLGPQANEQFF
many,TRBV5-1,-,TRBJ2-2,TGCGCCAGCAGCTTGTCTCCTTGGAACGGGGAGCTGTTTTTT,CASSLSPWNGELFF
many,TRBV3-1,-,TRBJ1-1,TGTGCCAGCAGCCGCCTAGGCACTGAAGCTTTCTTT,CASSRLGTEAFF
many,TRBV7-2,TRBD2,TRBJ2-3,TGTGCCAGCAGCTTCGTTTCTAGCGGGGGGGATACGCAGTATTTT,CASSFVSSGGDTQYF
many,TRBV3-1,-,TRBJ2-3,TGTGCCAGCAGCCAAGTGGTTAAGGGAGGCACAGATACGCAGTATTTT,CASSQVVKGGTDTQYF
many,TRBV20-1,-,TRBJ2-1,TGCAGTGCTAGACGACCCCGGGGTATTTACAATGAGCAGTTCTTC,CSARRPRGIYNEQFF
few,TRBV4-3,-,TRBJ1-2,TGCGCCAGCAGCCAAGAGGCACAGGGCTTAGGCTACACCTTC,CASSQEAQGLGYTF
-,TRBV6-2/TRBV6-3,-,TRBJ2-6,TGTGCCAGCAGTTCGTCAGGGGATGGCCCCGTCCTGACTTTC,CASSSSGDGPVLTF
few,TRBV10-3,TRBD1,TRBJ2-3,TGTGCTGTAACTGGGCAGGGGGCCGGCGGAGATACGCAGTATTTT,CAVTGQGAGGDTQYF
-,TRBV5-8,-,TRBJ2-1,TGTGCCAGCAACCGGCGGTGGGAGTTACGGAATGAGCAGTTCTTC,CASNRRWELRNEQFF
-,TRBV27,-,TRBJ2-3,TGTGCCAGCAGTTTAGTGCGTGCTGCAGATACGCAGTATTTT,CASSLVRAADTQYF
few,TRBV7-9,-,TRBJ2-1,TGTGCCAGCAGCCCCCCCCGGGGGTACGACAATGAGCAGTTCTTC,CASSPPRGYDNEQFF
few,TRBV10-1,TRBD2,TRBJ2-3,TGCGCCAGCAGTGAGTCTTTGGGAGGGACAGATACGCAGTATTTT,CASSESLGGTDTQYF
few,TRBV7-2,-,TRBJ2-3,TGTGCCAGCAGCCCCAACGCAGATACGCAGTATTTT,CASSPNADTQYF
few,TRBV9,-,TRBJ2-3,TGTGCCAGCAGCGTAGGTGGCTCTCACGCCACAGATACGCAGTATTTT,CASSVGGSHATDTQYF
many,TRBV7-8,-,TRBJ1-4,TGTGCCAGCAGCTTAGTAATGACTAATGAAAAACTGTTTTTT,CASSLVMTNEKLFF
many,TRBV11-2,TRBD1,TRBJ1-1,TGTGCCAGCAGCACACCCAGGACAGGTTTAGCTTTCTTT,CASSTPRTGLAFF
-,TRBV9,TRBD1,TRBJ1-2,TGTGCCAGCAGCCCCCTGGGACAGAATAACTATGGCTACACCTTC,CASSPLGQNNYGYTF
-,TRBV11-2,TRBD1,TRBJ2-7,TGTGCCAGCAGCTCCCGGACAGGGTTTAGCGAGCAGTACTTC,CASSSRTGFSEQYF
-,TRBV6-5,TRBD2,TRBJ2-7,TGTGCCAGCAGTTACATCTCGGGAGGCGGCTACGAGCAGTACTTC,CASSYISGGGYEQYF
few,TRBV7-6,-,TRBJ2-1,TGTGCCAGCAGCCCCTTGGGACACTATCAGGACAATGAGCAGTTCTTC,CASSPLGHYQDNEQFF
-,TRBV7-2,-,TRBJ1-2,TGTGCCAGCAGCTTTTCCCAGGCCAATCGAATCCTTTACACCTTC,CASSFSQANRILYTF
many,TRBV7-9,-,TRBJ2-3,TGTGCCAGCAGCCATGAATGGTCGGCTATCACAGATACGCAGTATTTT,CASSHEWSAITDTQYF
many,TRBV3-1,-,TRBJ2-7,TGTGCCAGCAGTGCTTCCTACGAGCAGTACTTC,CASSASYEQYF
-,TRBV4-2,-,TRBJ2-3,TGTGCCAGCAGTACCTCTCTGGGGGGATGTAGCACAGATACGCAGTATTTT,CASSTSLGGCSTDTQYF
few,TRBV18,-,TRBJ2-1,TGTGCCAGCTCACCATCACAGTCTGGCGGGTCCCGGGATAATGAGCAGTTCTTC,CASSPSQSGGSRDNEQFF
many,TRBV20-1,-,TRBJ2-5,TGCAGTACTCGACAGACTCTACAAGAGACCCAGTACTTC,CSTRQTLQETQYF
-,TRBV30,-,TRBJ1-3,TGTGCCTGGAGTGTCGGGCAGGGGACAAACACCATATATTTT,CAWSVGQGTNTIYF
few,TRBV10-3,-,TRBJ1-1,TGTGCCATCAGTGATAGTACAGCAACTTTCTTT,CAISDSTATFF
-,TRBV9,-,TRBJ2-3,TGTGCCAGCAGCGTAGTGGAGGGGGGCACAGATACGCAGTATTTT,CASSVVEGGTDTQYF
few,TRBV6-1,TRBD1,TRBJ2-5,TGTGCCAGCAGAACCACAGGGGGCGGGGAGACCCAGTACTTC,CASRTTGGGETQYF
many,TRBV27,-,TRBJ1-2,TGTGCCAGCAGTTTACAAGGAGGGAATACGTATGGCTACACCTTC,CASSLQGGNTYGYTF
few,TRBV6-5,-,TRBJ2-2,TGTGCCAGCAGTTACTTCAGGGGAACCGGGGAGCTGTTTTTT,CASSYFRGTGELFF
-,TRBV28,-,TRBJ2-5,TGTGCCAGCGCTTACCTCCAAGAGACCCAGTACTTC,CASAYLQETQYF
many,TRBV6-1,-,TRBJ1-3,TGTGCCAGCTTCCCGGGGCAGACCTCTGGAAACACCATATATTTT,CASFPGQTSGNTIYF
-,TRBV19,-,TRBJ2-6,TGTGCCGGTTCCGGGTCTGGGGCCAACGTCCTGACTTTC,CAGSGSGANVLTF
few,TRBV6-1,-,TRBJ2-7,TGTGCCAGCAGTGAATATAGTGGCGGCACCTACGAGCAGTACTTC,CASSEYSGGTYEQYF
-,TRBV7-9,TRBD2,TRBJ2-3,TGTGCCAGCAGCCCTCAAGCGGGGAGGAGCACAGATACGCAGTATTTT,CASSPQAGRSTDTQYF
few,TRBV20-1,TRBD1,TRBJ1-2,TGCAGTGCTAGAATCTTACAGGGGGCAGAGTATGGCTACACCTTC,CSARILQGAEYGYTF
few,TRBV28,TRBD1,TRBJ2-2,TGTGCCAGCAGTTTCCTGACAGGGAGAGGGAACACCGGGGAGCTGTTTTTT,CASSFLTGRGNTGELFF
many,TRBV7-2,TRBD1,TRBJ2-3,TGTGCCAGCAGCTCCGGGACAGAGTACACGCAGTATTTT,CASSSGTEYTQYF
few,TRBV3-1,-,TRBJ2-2,TGTGCCAGCAGCCGGGGGGGCTCCGGGGAGCTGTTTTTT,CASSRGGSGELFF
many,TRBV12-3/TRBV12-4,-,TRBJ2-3,TGTGCCAGCAGTTCCCGGGATACGCAGTATTTT,CASSSRDTQYF
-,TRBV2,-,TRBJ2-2,TGTGCCAGCAGTGATCCGGGGGGCTCCGGGGAGCTGTTTTTT,CASSDPGGSGELFF
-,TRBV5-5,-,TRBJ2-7,TGTGCCAGCTACCCCACCATAGGACGATCCGAGCAGTACTTC,CASYPTIGRSEQYF
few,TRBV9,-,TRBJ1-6,TGTGCCAGCAGCCCGAGAGGGGCTGGTAATTCACCCCTCCACTTT,CASSPRGAGNSPLHF
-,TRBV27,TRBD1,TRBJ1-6,TGTGCCAGCAGGGGACAGGGCCGGGGACCCCTCCACTTT,CASRGQGRGPLHF
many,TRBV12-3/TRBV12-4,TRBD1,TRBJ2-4,TGTGCCAGCAGTACTGGGACAGGGACAAACATTCAGTACTTC,CASSTGTGTNIQYF
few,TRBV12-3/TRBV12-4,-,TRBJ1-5,TGTGCCAGCAGTTTAGGGGGCGCGGGTCGTCAGCCCCAGCATTTT,CASSLGGAGRQPQHF
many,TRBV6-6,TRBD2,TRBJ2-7,TGTGCCAGCGGGACTAGCGGCTACGAGCAGTACTTC,CASGTSGYEQYF